This TCR beta chain was obtained from a study of early T cells in non-severe SARS-CoV-2 infection (dated by TCRdb to the early 2020s). For the study in its entirety: Because TCR sequencing relied on bulk RNA taken from unsorted whole blood, pairing of alpha and beta chains was not possible. General findings and caveats noted by the study authors: VDJdb matching was skewed toward anti-spike CD8 responses and likely underestimated virus-specific expansions by missing private and CD4 specificities.

The library was produced with 5' RACE. Sequencer: NextSeq 500. The TCR library protocol attached unique molecular identifiers to individual cDNA molecules to correct for sequencing error and PCR bias. Both TCR alpha and beta chains were sequenced, and tight co-correlation was observed between alpha and beta sequence abundances in each sample. The authors' pipeline ran thus. V gene, J gene and CDR3 annotation of TCR sequences was performed with Decombinator V4. Expanded TCRs were defined as changing significantly between any two time points under a Poisson model with p below 0.0001. TCR abundances were normalised to the total number of TCRs sequenced per sample and expressed as counts per million. MAIT TCRs were defined by TRAV1-2 paired with TRAJ12, TRAJ20 or TRAJ33, and iNKT TCRs by TRAV10 paired with TRAJ18. VDJdb, accessed 1 November 2021, was searched for CMV, EBV and SARS-CoV-2 annotated TCRs, with TCRs annotated for multiple antigens excluded. Through fastp at Q25 and MiXCR, TCRdb rebuilt clones from the public reads, retaining in-frame beta chains. All rows with the same CDR3 protein become a single entry with the most common DNA and genes. The V and J calls and clone size come from TCRdb's table, not from the authors' own analysis. The sample table holds fewer than 110,000 distinct CDR3 sequences, of which around 10% were seen once. The ten largest account for under 9% of the sample.

Only a few counts were recorded for this clonotype. Its antigen is currently not known. Nothing much larger sits one base from this clone, and base qualities are not available. This was a case-control study nested in a cohort of healthcare workers in London, UK, who had nasopharyngeal swab PCR tests and blood samples taken every week. Between 23 and 31 March 2020, the week of the UK lockdown, healthcare workers were enrolled and then followed up weekly for as long as 16 weeks. After removal of 2 bases from V and 8 bases from J, the junction retains 17 bases not matched to a gene. Taken from cysteine to phenylalanine, the CDR3 has 20 residues. The entry retains the CDR3 DNA only, 60 bases that are in frame from base 1. CDR1 and CDR2 were assigned from the germline V gene as LGHNT and FRNRAP.

Here the chain combines TRBV12-5 and TRBJ2-1; TRBD2 lines up with 14 middle nucleotides. The sequenced sample was whole blood. This receptor was taken from an adult who was a healthcare worker with PCR-confirmed SARS-CoV-2 infection or an uninfected control (not recorded which). The nucleotide sequence reads as follows: TGTGCTAGTGGTTTGAACCCCAACTCCGGGACTAGCGGGAGACGCGATGAGCAGTTCTTC. This gives the protein CASGLNPNSGTSGRRDEQFF. Beyond the CDR3, the reference TRBV12-5 and TRBJ2-1 genes provide the residues; the full variable domain reads: DARVTQTPRHKVTEMGQEVTMRCQPILGHNTVFWYRQTMMQGLELLAYFRNRAPLDDSGMPKDRFSAEMPDATLATLKIQPSEPRDSAVYFCASGLNPNSGTSGRRDEQFFGPGTRLTVL.